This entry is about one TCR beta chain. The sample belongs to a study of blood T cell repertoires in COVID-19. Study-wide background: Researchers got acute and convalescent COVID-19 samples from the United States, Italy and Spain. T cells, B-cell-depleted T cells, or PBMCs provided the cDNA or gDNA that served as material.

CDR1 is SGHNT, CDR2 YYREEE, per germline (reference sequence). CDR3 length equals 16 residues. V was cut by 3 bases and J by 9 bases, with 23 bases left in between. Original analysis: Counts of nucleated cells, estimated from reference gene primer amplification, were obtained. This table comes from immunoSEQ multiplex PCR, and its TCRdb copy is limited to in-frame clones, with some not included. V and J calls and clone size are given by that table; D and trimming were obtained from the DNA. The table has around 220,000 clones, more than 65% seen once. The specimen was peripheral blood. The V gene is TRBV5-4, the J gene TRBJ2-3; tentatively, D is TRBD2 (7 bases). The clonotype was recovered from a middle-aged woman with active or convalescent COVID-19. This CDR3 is CASSSASGGLLGTQYF. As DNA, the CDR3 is TGTGCCAGCAGCTCAGCTTCGGGGGGCCTACTCGGGACGCAGTATTTT.